Below are 16 T cell receptor beta chains sequenced from a single sample in a study of T cell changes during pregnancy in multiple sclerosis. Some clones are missing from TCRdb's copy, which holds only in-frame ones; the method was immunoSEQ multiplex PCR. The sample lists roughly 30,000 clones, under 90% occurring once. Sequencing used CD8+ T cells from peripheral blood mononuclear cells, obtained after pregnancy. Source of these receptors: a female donor with multiple sclerosis, enrolled in a pregnancy study.

The V call is TRBV10-2, the J call TRBJ1-1; 8 bases are a match to TRBD1. The junction had 0 bases not matched to a gene; V was cut back by 2 bases and J by 4 bases. Germline V gene lookup returns CDR1 WSHSY and CDR2 SAAADI. The CDR3 loop spans 13 amino acids. CDR3 in DNA: TGCGCCAGCAGTGAGCAGGGGGCCACTGAAGCTTTCTTT. Protein product: CASSEQGATEAFF.

This chain joins TRBV5-4 and TRBJ1-1; no clear D. Germline-derived CDR1 and CDR2 are SGHNT and YYREEE (reference sequence). This CDR3 is 17 amino acids long. Deletions cut 4 bases from V and 4 bases from J, with 23 bases between. The CDR3 loop reads CASSPRPAGVAGTEAFF. CDR3 in DNA: TGTGCCAGCAGCCCCCGGCCCGCCGGGGTAGCGGGCACTGAAGCTTTCTTT.

This chain links TRBV6-1 with TRBJ1-1; D is possibly TRBD1 (6 bases). The CDR3 runs to 13 residues. Per germline, CDR1 MNHNS and CDR2 SASEGT. Trimming took off 5 bases at V and 1 base at J, with 8 bases between the two ends. CDR3: CASSPRGNTEAFF. In DNA, the CDR3 is TGTGCCAGCAGTCCCAGGGGGAACACTGAAGCTTTCTTT.

The chain couples TRBV27 to TRBJ1-1; D gene uncertain. This CDR3 is 12 amino acids long. The V gene lost 7 bases and the J gene lost 0 bases, with 6 bases spanning the gap. Germline loops: CDR1 MNHEY, CDR2 SMNVEV (reference sequence). In nucleotides, the CDR3 is TGTGCCAGCATAGCGGTGAACACTGAAGCTTTCTTT. This codes for CASIAVNTEAFF.

The V gene is TRBV5-1, the J gene TRBJ1-3, with a weak D call TRBD1 (6 bases). The CDR3 extends over 16 amino acids. Germline V gives CDR1 SGHRS, CDR2 YFSETQ. Trimming pared 2 bases from V and 0 bases from J, leaving 12 bases between. CDR3 in amino acids: CASSFSGGSSGNTIYF. CDR3 in DNA: TGCGCCAGCAGCTTTTCTGGGGGCTCCTCTGGAAACACCATATATTTT.

V is TRBV29-1 and J is TRBJ2-7; tentatively, D is TRBD2 (6 bases). This CDR3 is built from 14 residues. The germline V and J ends were trimmed by 4 bases and 3 bases, with 16 bases remaining between them. Germline V gene sequence: CDR1 SQVTM, CDR2 ANQGSEA. CDR3 sequence reads: CSVVIWEEVYEQYF. The CDR3 DNA is TGCAGCGTTGTCATCTGGGAGGAAGTCTACGAGCAGTACTTC.

This chain links TRBV19 with TRBJ2-7; D remains unclear. This CDR3 comprises 11 residues. V dropped 11 bases and J dropped 4 bases, with 12 bases sitting between them. Looked up from germline, CDR1 is LNHDA and CDR2 is SQIVND (reference sequence). The CDR3 coding sequence is TGTGCCCTCGTCGGTCTTTACGAGCAGTACTTC. Translated: CALVGLYEQYF. Full variable domain (remainder filled in from reference TRBV19 and TRBJ2-7): DGGITQSPKYLFRKEGQNVTLSCEQNLNHDAMYWYRQDPGQGLRLIYYSQIVNDFQKGDIAEGYSVSREKKESFPLTVTSAQKNPTAFYLCALVGLYEQYFGPGTRLTVT.

The DNA for the CDR3 is TGCGCCAGCAGCTGGGATCGACAGGGGGGGAGAGAGCAGTACTTC. Residues: CASSWDRQGGREQYF. The chain joins TRBV5-1 to TRBJ2-7; 9 nucleotides agree with TRBD1. This CDR3 is built from 15 residues. Germline CDR1 and CDR2: SGHRS and YFSETQ. Losses at the gene ends were 3 bases for V and 7 bases for J; bases not matched to a gene: 11.

J is TRBJ2-3 and V is TRBV28; TRBD2 aligns across 9 bases. Germline V gene sequence: CDR1 MDHEN, CDR2 SYDVKM. There are 15 residues in the CDR3. The V segment lost 2 bases and the J segment 2 bases; nucleotides outside the gene matches: 2. CDR3 protein: CASSLAGGHTDTQYF. The DNA of the CDR3 is TGTGCCAGCAGTTTAGCGGGGGGGCACACAGATACGCAGTATTTT.

The chain carries TRBV19 and TRBJ1-5; no reliable D call. CDR3 size: 15 residues. V was shortened by 1 base and J by 3 bases, with 10 bases between the two germline ends. The V gene's germline CDR1 is LNHDA and CDR2 SQIVND (reference sequence). CDR3 loop: CASSIVDTYNQPQHF. CDR3 DNA sequence: TGTGCCAGTAGTATAGTCGACACTTACAATCAGCCCCAGCATTTT.

This clone was seen only once. This chain joins TRBV11-1 and TRBJ2-1, with 12 nucleotides matching TRBD2. The trim removed 5 bases at V and 9 bases at J, leaving 8 bases unmatched. Germline V gene lookup returns CDR1 SGHAT and CDR2 FQDESV (reference sequence). The CDR3 sequence is 15 residues long. The CDR3 region is CASSQLAGGLGEQFF. The CDR3 DNA reads as TGTGCCAGCAGCCAACTAGCGGGGGGCCTTGGTGAGCAGTTCTTC.

The chain links TRBV6-1 to TRBJ2-6; D possibly corresponds to TRBD1 (5 bases). V was trimmed by 0 bases and J by 2 bases, leaving 5 bases between them. The CDR3 is 15 residues long. CDR1 and CDR2 from the germline V gene are MNHNS and SASEGT. The CDR3: CASSEAGAGANVLTF. The CDR3 region has the DNA TGTGCCAGCAGTGAAGCAGGGGCTGGGGCCAACGTCCTGACTTTC.

The chain joins TRBV5-8 to TRBJ1-6; D might be TRBD1 (5 bases). The germline V gene encodes CDR1 SGHTS and CDR2 YDEGEE. The CDR3 is made up of 15 amino acids. V lost 6 bases to trimming and J lost 7 bases, with 17 bases between them. The CDR3 coding sequence is TGTGCCAGCATGGGCCGGGGGGATGGGAATTCACCCCTCCACTTT. Amino acids: CASMGRGDGNSPLHF.

The V call is TRBV5-6, the J call TRBJ2-7, with D possibly matching TRBD2 (5 bases). Germline V lookup: CDR1 SGHDT, CDR2 YYEEEE. V shed 1 base and J shed 0 bases, with 11 bases lying between them. The CDR3 is 15 residues long. The CDR3 nucleotides are TGTGCCAGCAGCTTGAGCCAGCGGAACTCCTACGAGCAGTACTTC. Translating it yields CASSLSQRNSYEQYF.

The chain couples TRBV4-1 to TRBJ2-3; 14 positions agree with TRBD2. Germline loops: CDR1 MGHRA, CDR2 YSYEKL. The CDR3 has 13 residues. The DNA of the CDR3 is TGCGCTGCGGGACTAGCGGGGGAGGATACGCAGTATTTT. Translated: CAAGLAGEDTQYF.

The chain has TRBV29-1 and TRBJ1-2, with 8 bases matching TRBD1. The CDR3 has 13 residues. CDR1 and CDR2 (germline): SQVTM, ANQGSEA. The V segment lost 7 bases and the J segment 2 bases; nucleotides outside the gene matches: 6. The CDR3 protein is CSAQDRDNYGYTF. CDR3 nucleotides: TGCAGCGCCCAGGACAGGGACAACTATGGCTACACCTTC. Full variable domain (missing parts from reference TRBV29-1 and TRBJ1-2): SAVISQKPSRDICQRGTSLTIQCQVDSQVTMMFWYRQQPGQSLTLIATANQGSEATYESGFVIDKFPISRPNLTFSTLTVSNMSPEDSSIYLCSAQDRDNYGYTFGSGTRLTVV.